Below, 8 T cell receptor beta chains from the same sample are listed, as sequenced in a study of cytomegalovirus exposure and HLA in healthy donors. The PCR made use of 60 Vbeta and 13 Jbeta primers. Produced via immunoSEQ multiplex PCR; TCRdb's table is partial and in-frame only. The sample yields around 51,000 clones, of which the top ten take up 2.1%. The material sequenced was PBMCs. These receptors originate from a woman aged 40 to 50 in good health and CMV-seronegative.

The V gene is TRBV15, the J gene TRBJ2-6; perhaps D is TRBD1 or TRBD2 (5 bases each). The CDR3 is made up of 16 amino acids. Germline assignment: CDR1 LNHNV and CDR2 YYDKDF (reference sequence). The V end lost 5 bases, the J end lost 2 bases, and 13 bases lay between the germline ends. CDR3 sequence: CATSGGLTAGANVLTF. The CDR3 DNA is TGTGCCACCAGCGGAGGATTGACAGCTGGGGCCAACGTCCTGACTTTC. Full variable domain (outside the CDR3, taken from reference TRBV15 and TRBJ2-6): DAMVIQNPRYQVTQFGKPVTLSCSQTLNHNVMYWYQQKSSQAPKLLFHYYDKDFNNEADTPDNFQSRRPNTSFCFLDIRSPGLGDTAMYLCATSGGLTAGANVLTFGAGSRLTVL.

V and J are TRBV5-1 and TRBJ2-3; 13 bases map to TRBD2. The junction had 4 bases not matched to a gene; V was cut back by 3 bases and J by 0 bases. This CDR3 spans 17 amino acids. CDR1 and CDR2 (germline): SGHRS, YFSETQ. CDR3 DNA: TGCGCCAGCAGCTCGACTAGCGGGGGGTTTAGCACAGATACGCAGTATTTT. It is translated as CASSSTSGGFSTDTQYF.

This rearrangement joins TRBV4-1 to TRBJ1-6, with D unclear. This CDR3 is built from 14 residues. V was pared by 3 bases and J by 0 bases, with 3 bases between. CDR1 is MGHRA, CDR2 YSYEKL, per germline. This chain's CDR3 is CASSQSSYNSPLHF. The CDR3 DNA reads as TGCGCCAGCAGCCAGAGCTCCTATAATTCACCCCTCCACTTT.

The chain is built from TRBV5-1 and TRBJ1-3, with D possibly being TRBD1 (5 bases). Germline values: CDR1 SGHRS, CDR2 YFSETQ. V was pared by 4 bases and J by 2 bases, with 10 bases between. This CDR3 comprises 14 residues. The CDR3 loop is CASSRGEPGNTIYF. CDR3 DNA: TGCGCCAGCAGCCGGGGGGAACCTGGAAACACCATATATTTT.

The rearrangement joins TRBV9 to TRBJ1-5; no clear D. The germline gives CDR1 SGDLS, CDR2 YYNGEE. V dropped 3 bases and J dropped 0 bases, with 7 bases sitting between them. This CDR3 region has 14 residues. This chain's CDR3 is CASSGGDSNQPQHF. The DNA of the CDR3 is TGTGCCAGCAGCGGCGGAGATAGCAATCAGCCCCAGCATTTT.

The genes are TRBV25-1 and TRBJ2-7; 8 bases map to TRBD1. The CDR3 has 13 amino acids. Trimming took 8 bases from V and 5 from J; bases not matched to a gene: 8. The germline V gene has CDR1 MGHDK and CDR2 SYGVNS. CDR3 loop: CASAGQVVHEQYF. CDR3 coding DNA: TGTGCCAGCGCGGGACAGGTCGTACACGAGCAGTACTTC.

This chain uses TRBV5-1 with TRBJ1-6, with TRBD1 as a possible D gene (6 bases). V lost 4 bases and J 7 bases, leaving 12 bases between the germline ends. Germline values: CDR1 SGHRS, CDR2 YFSETQ. The CDR3 is 14 amino acids. DNA of the CDR3: TGCGCCAGCAGCCCGGACAGTAACAATTCACCCCTCCACTTT. Translation gives CASSPDSNNSPLHF.

The chain combines TRBV19 with TRBJ2-5; 12 nucleotides align to TRBD2. Looked up from germline, CDR1 is LNHDA and CDR2 is SQIVND (reference sequence). The CDR3 covers 17 residues. The trim removed 1 base at V and 1 base at J, leaving 4 bases unmatched. In DNA, the CDR3 is TGTGCCAGTAGTATAGGGGCTAGCGGGGGGGGCCAAGAGACCCAGTACTTC. Its protein is CASSIGASGGGQETQYF.